A selection of T cell receptor beta chains follows, all from one sample in a study of T cell responses to AZD1222 COVID-19 vaccine. Profiling relied on immunoSEQ multiplex PCR, and the TCRdb table lists in-frame clones only, not all of them. Here the sample spans some 140,000 clones, more than 85% being singletons. The sample in question was peripheral blood, obtained on day 0 of AZD1222 vaccination. The receptors were sampled from an adult in good health. The CDR3 runs from the conserved cysteine through the conserved F or W. Each record gives: V gene, D gene, J gene, CDR3 protein, CDR3 DNA. D genes are given only for firm matches.

TRBV18,-,TRBJ1-2,CASSPGALAGDGYTF,TGTGCCAGCTCACCCGGGGCTTTGGCGGGGGATGGCTACACCTTC
TRBV7-3,-,TRBJ2-2,CASSGGGFGAGELFF,TGTGCCAGCAGCGGAGGGGGCTTTGGGGCCGGGGAGCTGTTTTTT
TRBV6-5,-,TRBJ2-1,CASSYSDEQFF,TGTGCCAGCAGTTACTCAGATGAGCAGTTCTTC
TRBV19,TRBD2,TRBJ2-2,CASRFSGRDTGELFF,TGTGCCAGTAGGTTTAGCGGGAGAGACACCGGGGAGCTGTTTTTT
TRBV12-3/TRBV12-4,-,TRBJ2-2,CASSFLGAGELFF,TGTGCCAGCAGTTTTTTGGGAGCCGGGGAGCTGTTTTTT
TRBV5-1,TRBD1,TRBJ2-6,CASSLGTGAGANVLTF,TGCGCCAGCAGCTTGGGGACAGGGGCCGGGGCCAACGTCCTGACTTTC
TRBV4-1,-,TRBJ1-5,CASSHLRGGQPQHF,TGCGCCAGCAGCCATCTCCGTGGTGGTCAGCCCCAGCATTTT
TRBV28,-,TRBJ1-4,CASRTNRDIGEKLFF,TGTGCCAGCAGGACGAACCGGGACATCGGGGAAAAACTGTTTTTT
TRBV4-2,TRBD2,TRBJ2-1,CASSQDTWASGNEQFF,TGTGCCAGCAGCCAAGATACCTGGGCTAGCGGCAATGAGCAGTTCTTC
TRBV3-1/TRBV3-2,-,TRBJ1-1,CASSQDWGGRAEAFF,TGTGCCAGCAGCCAAGATTGGGGAGGGAGGGCTGAAGCTTTCTTT
TRBV19,-,TRBJ2-7,CASSIKGQGNLYEQYF,TGTGCCAGTAGTATAAAAGGGCAGGGCAACCTCTACGAGCAGTACTTC
TRBV15,TRBD1,TRBJ1-2,CATSRGLGQPYGYTF,TGTGCCACCAGCAGGGGATTGGGACAGCCCTATGGCTACACCTTC
TRBV28,-,TRBJ1-2,CASKPGHPYGYTF,TGTGCCAGCAAGCCGGGACATCCGTATGGCTACACCTTC
TRBV7-2,-,TRBJ2-6,CASGATGANVLTF,TGTGCCAGCGGGGCGACTGGGGCCAACGTCCTGACTTTC
TRBV4-1,TRBD2,TRBJ2-5,CASSQDKYGTSGRAGETQYF,TGCGCCAGCAGCCAAGATAAATATGGGACTAGCGGGAGGGCCGGTGAGACCCAGTACTTC
TRBV19,TRBD1,TRBJ1-5,CASSIVRDRGQPQHF,TGTGCCAGTAGTATAGTGAGGGACAGGGGCCAGCCCCAGCATTTT
TRBV5-5,-,TRBJ1-1,CASSLQRMNTEAFF,TGTGCCAGCAGCTTGCAGAGAATGAACACTGAAGCTTTCTTT
TRBV15,-,TRBJ1-1,CATSRDRMGGEAFF,TGTGCCACCAGCAGAGATCGAATGGGGGGTGAAGCTTTCTTT
TRBV24-1,-,TRBJ2-7,CATSDLSRGEQYF,TGTGCCACCAGTGATTTGTCTCGAGGCGAGCAGTACTTC
TRBV7-2,TRBD1,TRBJ2-1,CASRPGTGDEQFF,TGTGCCAGCAGACCCGGGACAGGGGACGAGCAGTTCTTC
TRBV9,TRBD2,TRBJ2-7,CASSGLAGGYEQYF,TGTGCCAGCAGCGGATTAGCGGGAGGCTACGAGCAGTACTTC
TRBV19,-,TRBJ2-1,CASSIEWLANNEQFF,TGTGCCAGTAGTATTGAGTGGCTAGCCAACAATGAGCAGTTCTTC
TRBV5-1,-,TRBJ2-1,CASSLVRPAREQFF,TGCGCCAGCAGCTTGGTTCGCCCAGCGCGTGAGCAGTTCTTC
TRBV4-2,-,TRBJ1-2,CASSQDGGLYGYTF,TGTGCCAGCAGCCAAGATGGGGGACTTTATGGCTACACCTTC
TRBV5-1,TRBD1,TRBJ1-2,CASSDTSTGGGNYGYTF,TGCGCCAGCAGCGATACTTCGACAGGGGGCGGTAACTATGGCTACACCTTC